This TCR beta chain was identified during a study of T cell responses to AZD1222 COVID-19 vaccine. Findings and limits, study-wide: Seropositive AZD1222 recipients at baseline numbered only 6 or 7. Following two doses of AZD1222, Spike-specific TCR breadth and depth rose. Of spike-specific TCRs, nearly half reportedly target regions left unmutated in variants.

This clone was seen once. Its cognate antigen is unknown. Produced via immunoSEQ multiplex PCR; TCRdb's table is partial and in-frame only. Of 60,000 to 85,000 clones in the sample, around 85% were seen once. This receptor was taken from an adult in good health. Here the sequenced sample was peripheral blood, taken on day 0 of AZD1222 vaccination.

In nucleotides, the CDR3 is TGTGCCAGCAGCCAAGATAGATCCGGGAGTATTAGTTACTATGGCTACACCTTC. This codes for CASSQDRSGSISYYGYTF. V gene TRBV3-1 (or the pseudogene TRBV3-2) combines with J gene TRBJ1-2; D not resolved. CDR1 LGHDT and CDR2 YNNKEL come from the germline V gene (reference sequence). V shed 0 bases and J shed 3 bases, with 20 bases lying between them. The length of the CDR3 is 18 residues.